These 17 T cell receptor beta chains share one sample of origin, sequenced in a study of T-cell memory formation after mild COVID-19. Each CDR3 protein is one row after TCRdb ran MiXCR on the 5' RACE reads. The profile shows about 400,000 distinct CDR3 sequences, 16% of them singletons. Specimen: PBMCs or a T cell subset sorted from them (not recorded which). Every receptor here comes from a man aged 18 to 35 who had mild COVID-19 (a few samples of this study predate the infection). Cell type and time point are not known.

This clonotype appeared many times. This chain joins TRBV6-6 and TRBJ1-1; 8 positions match TRBD1. Losses at the gene ends were 4 bases for V and 1 base for J; bases not matched to a gene: 2. The CDR3 totals 14 residues. The V gene's germline CDR1 is MNHNY and CDR2 SVGAGI (reference sequence). The chain's CDR3 is CASSWTGRNTEAFF. CDR3 coding DNA: TGTGCCAGCAGTTGGACAGGGAGGAACACTGAAGCTTTCTTT.

The table lists this clonotype with a few counts. The CDR3 region has the DNA TGTGCCATCAGTGGGGACAGGGGCCTCTGGCGGGGTAGCAATGAGCAGTTCTTC. This encodes CAISGDRGLWRGSNEQFF. The chain recombines TRBV10-3 with TRBJ2-1; 10 bases fit TRBD1. CDR1 and CDR2 from the germline V gene are ENHRY and SYGVKD. V gave up 4 bases and J gave up 6 bases; unmatched junction bases: 15. This CDR3 has 18 residues.

This clonotype appeared a few times. The gene calls are TRBV7-2 and TRBJ2-3, with 8 nucleotides matching TRBD2. Germline CDR1 is SGHTA and CDR2 is FQGNSA. The J segment lost 5 bases and the V segment lost 3 bases, leaving 4 bases of the junction unmatched. This CDR3 has 14 amino acids. CDR3 nucleotides: TGTGCCAGCAGCTTTACGGGGGGGCAAGATACGCAGTATTTT. It encodes CASSFTGGQDTQYF.

This chain uses TRBV5-3 with TRBJ1-1; 7 bases map to TRBD1. TRBV5-3 is an ORF; its function is uncertain. The CDR3 is 14 residues long. After removal of 4 bases from V and 0 bases from J, the junction contained 3 bases not matched to a gene. The CDR3 region is CARSADRVNTEAFF. DNA of the CDR3: TGTGCCAGAAGCGCCGACAGGGTGAACACTGAAGCTTTCTTT.

This clonotype was seen only a few times. The chain recombines TRBV29-1 with TRBJ1-1; D gene ambiguous. The ends were cut back, 3 bases at V and 0 bases at J, with 8 bases in the middle. This CDR3 has 13 residues. Per germline, CDR1 SQVTM and CDR2 ANQGSEA. This CDR3 reads CSVESSLNTEAFF. The CDR3 nucleotides are TGCAGCGTTGAGAGCTCTCTGAACACTGAAGCTTTCTTT.

There are a few counts of this clonotype. V gene TRBV15 combines with J gene TRBJ1-5; the D gene is possibly TRBD1 (5 bases). Germline V lookup: CDR1 LNHNV, CDR2 YYDKDF (reference sequence). Trimming removed 0 bases at V and 5 bases at J, with 11 bases between. CDR3 length: 15 amino acids. CDR3 DNA: TGTGCCACCAGCAGAGATTGGGGCACAGATCAGCCCCAGCATTTT. The encoded protein is CATSRDWGTDQPQHF.

The CDR3 loop is CASSQSEGPNTGELFF. CDR3 bases: TGCGCCAGCAGTCAATCGGAGGGGCCGAACACCGGGGAGCTGTTTTTT. This sequence joins TRBV23-1 and TRBJ2-2, with TRBD2 as a possible D gene (6 bases). TRBV23-1 is an open reading frame, and its role is uncertain. There are 16 residues in the CDR3. V was trimmed by 0 bases and J by 0 bases, leaving 8 bases between them.

In its sample, this clonotype was seen many times. The CDR3, as DNA: TGTGCCAGCAGTCCCGACAGGCCGCCCTACGAGCAGTACTTC. Protein product: CASSPDRPPYEQYF. V is TRBV12-3 or TRBV12-4 and J is TRBJ2-7, with D perhaps TRBD1 (6 bases). V was clipped by 5 bases and J by 2 bases, with 13 bases between them. The CDR3 is 14 residues long.

This clonotype was observed a few times. The chain combines TRBV11-2 with TRBJ2-5, with D unresolved. The germline V gene encodes CDR1 SGHAT and CDR2 FQNNGV. The V end was cut by 6 bases, the J end by 3 bases, with 8 bases between. The CDR3 is made up of 12 amino acids. The CDR3 DNA sequence: TGTGCCAGCAGAGACTCCGAAGAGACCCAGTACTTC. Its protein product is CASRDSEETQYF.

This sequence joins TRBV27 and TRBJ2-7; TRBD1 matches 9 bases. The germline CDR1 and CDR2 sequences are MNHEY and SMNVEV (reference sequence). CDR3 length equals 14 residues. Trimming cost V 5 bases and J 3 bases; bases outside gene matches: 5. CDR3 sequence (DNA): TGTGCCAGCAGTCCTCAGGGACAGGGCTACGAGCAGTACGTC. Translation gives CASSPQGQGYEQYV.

The V and J genes are TRBV20-1 and TRBJ1-1; D is unclear. Trimming cost V 0 bases and J 0 bases, with 8 bases left between them. The CDR3 is made up of 14 amino acids. Per germline, CDR1 DFQATT and CDR2 SNEGSKA (reference sequence). CDR3 region: CSARDSRVNTEAFF. The CDR3 coding sequence is TGCAGTGCTAGAGATAGCCGGGTGAACACTGAAGCTTTCTTT.

This rearrangement joins TRBV7-3 to TRBJ2-1, with D possibly matching TRBD2 (6 bases). The CDR3 has 17 residues. V shed 3 bases and J shed 0 bases, with 15 bases lying between them. Germline V CDR1 and CDR2: SGHTA, FQGTGA. In DNA, the CDR3 is TGTGCCAGCAGCTTCTGGCATAGCGGCAGCTCCTACAATGAGCAGTTCTTC. It is translated as CASSFWHSGSSYNEQFF.

The chain recombines TRBV28 with TRBJ1-1; no reliable D call. Germline assignment: CDR1 MDHEN and CDR2 SYDVKM. V was trimmed by 5 bases and J by 1 base, leaving 14 bases between them. This CDR3 region has 15 residues. DNA of the CDR3: TGTGCCAGCAGTGAGACGTTATCGGGGAACACTGAAGCTTTCTTT. The encoded protein is CASSETLSGNTEAFF. The entire variable domain, with the rest obtained from reference TRBV28 and TRBJ1-1, is as follows: DVKVTQSSRYLVKRTGEKVFLECVQDMDHENMFWYRQDPGLGLRLIYFSYDVKMKEKGDIPEGYSVSREKKERFSLILESASTNQTSMYLCASSETLSGNTEAFFGQGTRLTVV.

This clonotype occurred a few times. This chain joins TRBV19 and TRBJ2-3, with 7 bases aligning to TRBD1. Germline CDR1 LNHDA, CDR2 SQIVND (reference sequence). This CDR3 has 12 amino acids. V shed 11 bases, J shed 4 bases, and the junction held 6 bases outside the gene matches. CDR3 DNA sequence: TGTGCCGTCGAGGGGGCGCCAGATACGCAGTATTTT. It translates to CAVEGAPDTQYF.

The chain combines TRBV14 with TRBJ2-2; the D call may be TRBD1 or TRBD2 (6 bases each). The CDR3 totals 16 residues. Per germline, CDR1 SGHDN and CDR2 FVKESK. Trimming stripped 1 base from V and 1 base from J, with 10 bases between. The CDR3 region has the DNA TGTGCCAGCAGCCAAGTCGGGGGACAGAACACCGGGGAGCTGTTTTTT. It specifies CASSQVGGQNTGELFF.

CDR3 sequence reads: CASRKDYEQYF. As DNA, the CDR3 is TGTGCCAGCAGGAAAGATTACGAGCAGTACTTC. This chain connects TRBV7-9 to TRBJ2-7; D call uncertain. Trimming left V 6 bases short and J 4 bases short, with 7 bases between. Looked up from germline, CDR1 is SEHNR and CDR2 is FQNEAQ (reference sequence). The CDR3 extends over 11 amino acids.

J is TRBJ2-7 and V is TRBV14; D gene unclear. Per the germline V gene, CDR1 is SGHDN and CDR2 is FVKESK. Trimming pared 0 bases from V and 3 bases from J, leaving 9 bases between. The CDR3 runs 14 residues. The CDR3 loop is CASSQEWQSYEQYF. The DNA for the CDR3 is TGTGCCAGCAGCCAAGAATGGCAGAGCTACGAGCAGTACTTC.